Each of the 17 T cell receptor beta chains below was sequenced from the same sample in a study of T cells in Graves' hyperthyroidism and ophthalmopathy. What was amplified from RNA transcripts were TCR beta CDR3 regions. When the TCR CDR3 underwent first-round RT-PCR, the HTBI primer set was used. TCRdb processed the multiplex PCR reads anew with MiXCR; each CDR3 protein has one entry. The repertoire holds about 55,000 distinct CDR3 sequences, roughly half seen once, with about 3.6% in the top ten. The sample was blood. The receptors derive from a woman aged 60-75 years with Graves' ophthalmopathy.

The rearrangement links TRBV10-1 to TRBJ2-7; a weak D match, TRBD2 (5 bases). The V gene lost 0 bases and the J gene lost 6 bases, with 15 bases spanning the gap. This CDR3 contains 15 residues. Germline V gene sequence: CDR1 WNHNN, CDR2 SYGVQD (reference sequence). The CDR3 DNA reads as TGCGCCAGCAGTGAGTCCGCCAGCGGAGAGGCCGAGCAGTACTTC. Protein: CASSESASGEAEQYF.

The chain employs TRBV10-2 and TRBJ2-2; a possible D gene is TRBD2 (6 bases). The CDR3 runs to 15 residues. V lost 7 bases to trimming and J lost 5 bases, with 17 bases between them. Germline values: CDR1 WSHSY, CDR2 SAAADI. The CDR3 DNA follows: TGCGCCAGCATGGCTGGCGGGGATTGGACCGGGGAGCTGTTTTTT. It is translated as CASMAGGDWTGELFF.

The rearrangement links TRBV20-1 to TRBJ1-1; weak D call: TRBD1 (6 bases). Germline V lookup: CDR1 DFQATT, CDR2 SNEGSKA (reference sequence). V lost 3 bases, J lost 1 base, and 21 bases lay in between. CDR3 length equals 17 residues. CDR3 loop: CSASIAGAFSKNTEAFF. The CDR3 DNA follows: TGCAGTGCTAGTATAGCGGGGGCCTTTAGCAAGAACACTGAAGCTTTCTTT.

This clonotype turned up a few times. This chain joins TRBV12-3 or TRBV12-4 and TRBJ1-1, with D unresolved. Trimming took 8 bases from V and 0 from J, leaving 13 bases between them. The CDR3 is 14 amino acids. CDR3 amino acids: CASGSGPLNTEAFF. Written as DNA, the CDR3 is TGTGCCAGCGGTTCCGGACCGTTGAACACTGAAGCTTTCTTT.

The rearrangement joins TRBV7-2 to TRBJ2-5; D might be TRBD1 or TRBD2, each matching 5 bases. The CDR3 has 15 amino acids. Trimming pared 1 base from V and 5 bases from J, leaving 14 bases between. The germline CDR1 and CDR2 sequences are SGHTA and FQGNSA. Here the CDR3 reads CASSLGGGREETQYF. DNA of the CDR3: TGTGCCAGCAGCTTAGGTGGCGGCAGGGAGGAGACCCAGTACTTC.

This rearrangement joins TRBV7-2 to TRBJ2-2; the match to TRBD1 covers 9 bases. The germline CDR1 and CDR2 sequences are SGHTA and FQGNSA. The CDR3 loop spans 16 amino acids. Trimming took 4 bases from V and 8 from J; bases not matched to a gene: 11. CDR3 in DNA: TGTGCCAGCAGCTCCCCGGGACAGGGTTTACTAGGGGAGCTGTTTTTT. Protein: CASSSPGQGLLGELFF.

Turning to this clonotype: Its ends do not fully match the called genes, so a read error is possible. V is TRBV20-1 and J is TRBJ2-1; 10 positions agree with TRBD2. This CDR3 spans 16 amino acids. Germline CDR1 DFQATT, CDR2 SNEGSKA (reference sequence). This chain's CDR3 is CGADEGLAGVYNEQFF. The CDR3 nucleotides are TGCGGTGCCGACGAGGGGCTAGCGGGAGTCTACAATGAGCAGTTCTTC.

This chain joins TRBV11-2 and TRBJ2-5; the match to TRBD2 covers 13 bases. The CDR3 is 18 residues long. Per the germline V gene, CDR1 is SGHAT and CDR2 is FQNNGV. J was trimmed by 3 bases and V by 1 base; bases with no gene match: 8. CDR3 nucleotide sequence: TGTGCCAGCAGCTTAGTGGGGACTAGCGGGGCCTTTGAAGAGACCCAGTACTTC. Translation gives CASSLVGTSGAFEETQYF.

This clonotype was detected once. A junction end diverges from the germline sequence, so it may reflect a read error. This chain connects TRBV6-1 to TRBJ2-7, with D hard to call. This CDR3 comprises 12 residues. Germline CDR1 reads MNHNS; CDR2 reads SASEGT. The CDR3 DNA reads TGTGCCAGCTTAGCCCCCTCCTATGAGCAGTACTTC. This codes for CASLAPSYEQYF.

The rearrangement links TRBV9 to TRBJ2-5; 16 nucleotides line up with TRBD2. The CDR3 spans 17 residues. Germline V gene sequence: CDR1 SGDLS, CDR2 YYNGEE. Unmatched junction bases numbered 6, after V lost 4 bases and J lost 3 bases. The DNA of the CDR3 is TGTGCCAGCAGCCTAGGGACTAGCGGGAGGGCGGAAGAGACCCAGTACTTC. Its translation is CASSLGTSGRAEETQYF. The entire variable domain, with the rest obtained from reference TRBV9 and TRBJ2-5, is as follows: DSGVTQTPKHLITATGQRVTLRCSPRSGDLSVYWYQQSLDQGLQFLIQYYNGEERAKGNILERFSAQQFPDLHSELNLSSLELGDSALYFCASSLGTSGRAEETQYFGPGTRLLVL.

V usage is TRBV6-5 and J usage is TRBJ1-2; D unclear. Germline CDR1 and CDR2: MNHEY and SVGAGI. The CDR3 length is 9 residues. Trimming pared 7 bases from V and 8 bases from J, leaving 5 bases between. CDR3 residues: CASTKGYTF. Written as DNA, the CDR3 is TGTGCCAGCACCAAGGGCTACACCTTC.

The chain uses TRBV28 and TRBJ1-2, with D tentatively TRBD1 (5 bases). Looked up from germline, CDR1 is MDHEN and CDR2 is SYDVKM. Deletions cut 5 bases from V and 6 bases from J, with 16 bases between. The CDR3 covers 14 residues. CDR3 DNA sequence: TGTGCCAGCAGTAACGGGGAGGGGAGAAATGGCTACACCTTC. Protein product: CASSNGEGRNGYTF.

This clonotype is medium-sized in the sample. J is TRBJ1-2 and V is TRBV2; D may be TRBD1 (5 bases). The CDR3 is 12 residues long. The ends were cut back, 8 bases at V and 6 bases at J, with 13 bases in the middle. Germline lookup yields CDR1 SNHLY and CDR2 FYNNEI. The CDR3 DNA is TGTGCCAGCGAAAGGGGCGCGAATGGCTACACCTTC. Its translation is CASERGANGYTF. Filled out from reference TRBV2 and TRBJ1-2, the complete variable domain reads EPEVTQTPSHQVTQMGQEVILRCVPISNHLYFYWYRQILGQKVEFLVSFYNNEISEKSEIFDDQFSVERPDGSNFTLKIRSTKLEDSAMYFCASERGANGYTFGSGTRLTVV.

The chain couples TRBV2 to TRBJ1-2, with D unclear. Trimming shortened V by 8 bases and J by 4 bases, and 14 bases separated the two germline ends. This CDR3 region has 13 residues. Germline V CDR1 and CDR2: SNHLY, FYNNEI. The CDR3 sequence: CASPGTDRYGYTF. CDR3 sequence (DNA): TGTGCCAGCCCGGGAACAGACCGCTATGGCTACACCTTC.

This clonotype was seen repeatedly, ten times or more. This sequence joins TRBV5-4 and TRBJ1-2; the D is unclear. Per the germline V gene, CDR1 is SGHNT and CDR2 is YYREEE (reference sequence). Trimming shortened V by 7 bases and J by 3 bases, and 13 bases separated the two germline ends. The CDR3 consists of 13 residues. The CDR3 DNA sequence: TGTGCCAGCTATGGAGGCGGCTACTATGGCTACACCTTC. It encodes CASYGGGYYGYTF.

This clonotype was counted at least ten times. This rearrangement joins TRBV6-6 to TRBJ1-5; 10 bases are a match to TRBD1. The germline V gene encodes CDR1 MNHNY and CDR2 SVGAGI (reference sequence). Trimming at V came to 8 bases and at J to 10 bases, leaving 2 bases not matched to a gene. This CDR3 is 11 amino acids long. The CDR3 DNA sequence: TGTGCCAGCGGACAGGGGGGTCCCCAGCATTTT. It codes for CASGQGGPQHF.

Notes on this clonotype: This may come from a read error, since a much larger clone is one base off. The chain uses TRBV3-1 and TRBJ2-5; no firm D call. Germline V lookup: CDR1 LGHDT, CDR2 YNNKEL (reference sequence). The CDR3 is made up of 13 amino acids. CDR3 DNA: TGTGCCGGCAGCCGCCTTGGCCAGGAGACCCAGTACTTC. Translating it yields CAGSRLGQETQYF.